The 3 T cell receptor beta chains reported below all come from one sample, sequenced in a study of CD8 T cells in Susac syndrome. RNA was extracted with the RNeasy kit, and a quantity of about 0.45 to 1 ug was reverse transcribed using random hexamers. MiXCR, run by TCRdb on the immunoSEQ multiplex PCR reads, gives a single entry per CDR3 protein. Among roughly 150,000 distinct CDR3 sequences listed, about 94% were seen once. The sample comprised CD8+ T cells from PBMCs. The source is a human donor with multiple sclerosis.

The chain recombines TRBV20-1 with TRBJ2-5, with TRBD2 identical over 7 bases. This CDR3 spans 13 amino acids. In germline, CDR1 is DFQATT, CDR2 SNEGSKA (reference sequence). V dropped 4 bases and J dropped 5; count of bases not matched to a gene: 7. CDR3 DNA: TGCAGTGCTAAGGTGGGGGGGAAGGAGACCCAGTACTTC. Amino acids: CSAKVGGKETQYF.

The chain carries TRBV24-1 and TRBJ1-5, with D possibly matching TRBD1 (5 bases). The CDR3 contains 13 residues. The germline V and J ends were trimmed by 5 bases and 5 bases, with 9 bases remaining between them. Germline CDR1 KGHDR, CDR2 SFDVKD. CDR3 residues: CATSAGGDQPQHF. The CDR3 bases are TGTGCCACCAGTGCCGGGGGTGATCAGCCCCAGCATTTT.

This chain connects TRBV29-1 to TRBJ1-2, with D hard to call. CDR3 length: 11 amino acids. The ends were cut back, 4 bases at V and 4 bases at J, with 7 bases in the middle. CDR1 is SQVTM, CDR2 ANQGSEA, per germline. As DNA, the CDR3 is TGCAGCGTTGCCGGGCGCTATGGCTACACCTTC. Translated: CSVAGRYGYTF.